This T cell receptor (beta chain) derives from a study of immune characterization of retroperitoneal liposarcoma. Trimming shortened V by 7 bases and J by 7 bases, and 8 bases separated the two germline ends. Germline CDR1 reads SGHVS; CDR2 reads FQNEAQ. The CDR3 totals 11 residues. By share, this clonotype ranks as medium-sized. Using its own MiXCR run on the PCR reads, TCRdb lists one record per CDR3 protein. The table lists roughly 9,800 distinct CDR3 sequences, 37% of them singletons. The source is a female donor with retroperitoneal liposarcoma. The rearrangement uses TRBV7-8 and TRBJ2-1, with a weak D call TRBD2 (6 bases). Source material: tumor tissue. CDR3 loop: CASTGGNEQFF. The CDR3 nucleotides are TGTGCCAGCACCGGAGGGAATGAGCAGTTCTTC.